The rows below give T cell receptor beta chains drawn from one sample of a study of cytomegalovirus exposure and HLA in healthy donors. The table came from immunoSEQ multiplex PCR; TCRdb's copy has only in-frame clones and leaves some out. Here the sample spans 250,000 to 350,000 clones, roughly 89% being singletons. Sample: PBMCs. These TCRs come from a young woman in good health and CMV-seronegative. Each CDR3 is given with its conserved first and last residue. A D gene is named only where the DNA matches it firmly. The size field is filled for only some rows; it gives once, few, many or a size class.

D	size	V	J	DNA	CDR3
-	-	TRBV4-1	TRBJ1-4	TGCGCCAGCAGCCAACCGGGTACAGGTCCAACTAATGAAAAACTGTTTTTT	CASSQPGTGPTNEKLFF
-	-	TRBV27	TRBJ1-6	TGTGCCAGCAGTTTGGCCAGGGCCCAGACACCCCTCCACTTT	CASSLARAQTPLHF
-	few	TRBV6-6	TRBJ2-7	TGTGCCAGCAGCAGGGGTTCCTACGAGCAGTACTTC	CASSRGSYEQYF
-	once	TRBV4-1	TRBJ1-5	TGCGCCAGCAGCCTGGGGGGGGACCCCAATCAGCCCCAGCATTTT	CASSLGGDPNQPQHF
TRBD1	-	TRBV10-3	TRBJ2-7	TGTGCCATCTCAACAGGGGGAATATACGAGCAGTACTTC	CAISTGGIYEQYF
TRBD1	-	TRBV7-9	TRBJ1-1	TGTTCCAGCAGCTTATTGGTAAAGCAGGGGGCGCGATGGAACACTGAAGCTTTCTTT	CSSSLLVKQGARWNTEAFF
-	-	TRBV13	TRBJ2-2	TGTGCCAGCAGCGCAATAGCCCACAGGCCGGGGGGCTCCAACACCGGGGAGCTGTTTTTT	CASSAIAHRPGGSNTGELFF
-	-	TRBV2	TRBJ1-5	TGTGCCAGCGGGGCAGGCTACGAGCCCCAGCATTTT	CASGAGYEPQHF
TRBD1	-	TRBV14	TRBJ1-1	TGTGCCAGCAGAGAACAGGGGATGACTGAAGCTTTCTTT	CASREQGMTEAFF
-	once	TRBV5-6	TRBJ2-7	TGTGCCAGCAGCTTTATAGAGGTCGAGCAGTACTTC	CASSFIEVEQYF
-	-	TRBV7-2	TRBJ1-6	TGTGCCAGCAGCTTAGGGCAGGGCTTCTATAATTCACCCCTCCACTTT	CASSLGQGFYNSPLHF
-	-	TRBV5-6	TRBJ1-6	TGTGCCAGCAGCGAACAGAGTAATTCACCCCTCCACTTT	CASSEQSNSPLHF
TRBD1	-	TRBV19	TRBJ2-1	TGTGCCAGTCGCGCCGAGACAGGGCAGAATGAGCAGTTCTTC	CASRAETGQNEQFF
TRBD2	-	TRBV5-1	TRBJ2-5	TGCGCCAGCTCCGGGGGGGTTGGGGAGACCCAGTACTTC	CASSGGVGETQYF
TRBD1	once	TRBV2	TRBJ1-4	TGTGCCAGCTCGCGGGACAGAGGAAATGAAAAACTGTTTTTT	CASSRDRGNEKLFF
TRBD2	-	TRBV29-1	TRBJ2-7	TGCAGCGTTGAGTTAGCGGGGGCCTACGAGCAGTACTTC	CSVELAGAYEQYF
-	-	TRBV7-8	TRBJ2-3	TGTGCCAGCAGCTCCTGGGGGCCAGATACGCAGTATTTT	CASSSWGPDTQYF
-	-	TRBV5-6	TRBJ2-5	TGTGCCAGCAGCTTGGGACTTGGAGAGACCCAGTACTTC	CASSLGLGETQYF
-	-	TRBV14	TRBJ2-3	TGTGCCAGCAGCCTAGCGGGGACAGGGAAAGATACGCAGTATTTT	CASSLAGTGKDTQYF
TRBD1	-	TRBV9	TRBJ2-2	TGTGCCAGCAGCGTAGGAAGGGGGGACAGGGCCACCGGGGAGCTGTTTTTT	CASSVGRGDRATGELFF
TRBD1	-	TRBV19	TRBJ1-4	TGTGCCAGCCGGGACAGGGTCAATAATGAAAAACTGTTTTTT	CASRDRVNNEKLFF
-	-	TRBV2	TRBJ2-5	TGTGCCAGCAGTGGGGGGTTAGGCGGGGTCAACCAAGAGACCCAGTACTTC	CASSGGLGGVNQETQYF
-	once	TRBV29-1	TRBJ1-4	TGCAGCGTTGAACAGGGTGGTGAAAAACTGTTTTTT	CSVEQGGEKLFF
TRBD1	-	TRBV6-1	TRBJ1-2	TGTGCCAGCACAAGGACAGGGGATATGCGGGGCTACACCTTC	CASTRTGDMRGYTF
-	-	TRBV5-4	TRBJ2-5	TGTGCCAGCAGCTTGTGGACTCAAGAAGAGACCCAGTACTTC	CASSLWTQEETQYF
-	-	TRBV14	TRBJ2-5	TGTGCCAGCAGCCAAGATCTACTAGGTACCCAGTACTTC	CASSQDLLGTQYF
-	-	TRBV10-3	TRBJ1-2	TGTGCCATCAGTGAGACAGGTTATGGGGGCTACACCTTC	CAISETGYGGYTF
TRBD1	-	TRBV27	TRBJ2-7	TGTGCCAGCAGTATATCTTACCAGGGGGCGTACGAGCAGTACTTC	CASSISYQGAYEQYF
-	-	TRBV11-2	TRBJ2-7	TGTGCCAGCGGACACTACGAGCAGTACTTC	CASGHYEQYF
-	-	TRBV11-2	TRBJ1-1	TGTGCCAGCAGCTTCAGGGGCTGGGGCACTGAAGCTTTCTTT	CASSFRGWGTEAFF
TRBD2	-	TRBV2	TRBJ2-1	TGTGCCAGCAGTGAAGCGCGGGGGGGCGAGCAGTTCTTC	CASSEARGGEQFF
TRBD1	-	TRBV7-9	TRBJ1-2	TGTGCCAGCAGCCGCGACCGGCAGGGGGCGAATGGCTACACCTTC	CASSRDRQGANGYTF
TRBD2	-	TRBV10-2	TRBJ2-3	TGCGCCATATGGAGCGGGGGTTCAACAGATACGCAGTATTTT	CAIWSGGSTDTQYF
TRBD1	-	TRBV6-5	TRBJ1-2	TGTGCCAGCAGTTACTCAGGGACAGGGGGCGGCAGTGGCTACACCTTC	CASSYSGTGGGSGYTF
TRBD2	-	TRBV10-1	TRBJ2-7	TGCGCCAGCAGTAGACTAGCGGGGGCCTACGAGCAGTACTTC	CASSRLAGAYEQYF
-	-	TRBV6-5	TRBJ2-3	TGTGCCAGCAGTTACTCTACAGGGGATACGCAGTATTTT	CASSYSTGDTQYF
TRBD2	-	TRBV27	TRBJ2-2	TGTGCCAGCAGTTTTATAGCGGGGGGGCGAACCGGGGAGCTGTTTTTT	CASSFIAGGRTGELFF
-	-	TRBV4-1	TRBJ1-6	TGCGCCAGCAGCCAAGGAAGGGGGGGATCACCCCTCCACTTT	CASSQGRGGSPLHF
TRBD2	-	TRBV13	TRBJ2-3	TGTGCCAGCAGCCCACGTCCGGGACTAGCGGTGTCAGATACGCAGTATTTT	CASSPRPGLAVSDTQYF
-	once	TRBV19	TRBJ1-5	TGTGCCAGTAGTAGTATGAGTTATAGCAATCAGCCCCAGCATTTT	CASSSMSYSNQPQHF
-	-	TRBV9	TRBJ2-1	TGTGCCAGCAGCGTAGGGTCGGGGACAGAGCAGTTCTTC	CASSVGSGTEQFF
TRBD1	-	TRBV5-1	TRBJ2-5	TGCGCCAGCAGCTTGGCAGGGGACGCAGGGGGTGAGACCCAGTACTTC	CASSLAGDAGGETQYF
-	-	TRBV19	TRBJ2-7	TGTGCCAGTAGTATTCAGGGTACCTACGAGCAGTACTTC	CASSIQGTYEQYF
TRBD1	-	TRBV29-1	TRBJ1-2	TGCAGCGTTGTAGGGTGGGACAGGGAGAACTATGGCTACACCTTC	CSVVGWDRENYGYTF